These 21 T cell receptor beta chains share one sample of origin, sequenced in a study of OX40 agonist ivuxolimab in advanced cancers. The data were produced by immunoSEQ multiplex PCR, yet TCRdb's version contains in-frame clones alone and is incomplete. The table lists approximately 86,000 clones, roughly 90% of them singletons. The sample was CD4+ or CD8+ T cells sorted from blood, taken in a trial of the OX40 agonist ivuxolimab. All receptors come from an adult with an advanced solid tumor such as melanoma, head and neck, liver or kidney cancer.

The rearrangement uses TRBV7-9 and TRBJ2-5; 10 positions agree with TRBD1. The V segment lost 3 bases and the J segment 9 bases; nucleotides outside the gene matches: 1. The length of the CDR3 is 12 residues. Germline V gene data show CDR1 as SEHNR and CDR2 as FQNEAQ (reference sequence). CDR3 sequence reads: CASSFGQGAQYF. CDR3 nucleotides: TGTGCCAGCAGCTTCGGACAGGGGGCCCAGTACTTC.

This rearrangement joins TRBV18 to TRBJ2-5, with D possibly being TRBD1 or TRBD2 (7 bases each). Trimming removed 2 bases at V and 5 bases at J, with 15 bases between. This CDR3 region has 15 residues. Germline V lookup: CDR1 KGHSH, CDR2 LQKENI. The CDR3 reads CASSPDQGGPETQYF. The CDR3 bases are TGTGCCAGCTCACCAGATCAGGGGGGGCCGGAGACCCAGTACTTC.

This chain connects TRBV6-5 to TRBJ1-1; tentative D call: TRBD1 (6 bases). Germline-derived CDR1 and CDR2 are MNHEY and SVGAGI. The CDR3 covers 15 residues. Trimming removed 4 bases from V and 0 bases from J, with 12 bases in between. The CDR3 bases are TGTGCCAGCAGTTTTGACAGGCTTATGAACACTGAAGCTTTCTTT. This gives the protein CASSFDRLMNTEAFF.

The chain recombines TRBV7-2 with TRBJ1-1, with unresolved D. The CDR3 contains 13 residues. Germline V gives CDR1 SGHTA, CDR2 FQGNSA. The V and J ends lost 6 bases and 4 bases respectively, with 12 bases between them. The CDR3 protein is CASSPLRATEAFF. The CDR3 DNA is TGTGCCAGCAGTCCCCTACGGGCCACTGAAGCTTTCTTT.

The CDR3 DNA reads as TGTGCCAGCAGTGCAAGGCGCGACACCGGGGAGCTGTTTTTT. Translated: CASSARRDTGELFF. The V and J genes are TRBV6-5 and TRBJ2-2; D gene unclear. This CDR3 has 14 amino acids. Germline-derived CDR1 and CDR2 are MNHEY and SVGAGI. The V gene lost 5 bases and the J gene lost 3 bases, with 10 bases spanning the gap.

The chain uses TRBV30 and TRBJ2-7; D gene ambiguous. The CDR3 has 11 amino acids. The ends were cut back, 6 bases at V and 5 bases at J, with 11 bases in the middle. The germline CDR1 and CDR2 sequences are GTSNPN and SVGIG (reference sequence). The CDR3 DNA sequence: TGTGCCTGCAATTGGTCAAACGAGCAGTACTTC. It translates to CACNWSNEQYF.

This clone came up once. The chain uses TRBV5-4 and TRBJ2-1; no clear D gene. The CDR3 is 13 amino acids. The ends were cut back, 4 bases at V and 5 bases at J, with 10 bases in the middle. Germline assignment: CDR1 SGHNT and CDR2 YYREEE (reference sequence). CDR3 DNA sequence: TGTGCCAGCAGCGTGGACCCCAACAATGAGCAGTTCTTC. It yields the protein CASSVDPNNEQFF.

V gene TRBV30 combines with J gene TRBJ2-1, with 11 nucleotides matching TRBD2. Germline loops: CDR1 GTSNPN, CDR2 SVGIG (reference sequence). This CDR3 region has 15 residues. V was clipped by 1 base and J by 6 bases; unmatched bases: 5. CDR3 in amino acids: CAWSGTSGPLNEQFF. As DNA, the CDR3 is TGTGCCTGGAGTGGGACTAGCGGGCCACTCAATGAGCAGTTCTTC.

The rearrangement joins TRBV30 to TRBJ2-1; 7 bases match TRBD2. V lost 6 bases and J lost 5; bases outside the gene matches: 10. The germline V gene encodes CDR1 GTSNPN and CDR2 SVGIG (reference sequence). The CDR3 sequence is 14 residues long. CDR3 DNA: TGTGCCTGTCATGGGGGGGTGTGGGACAATGAGCAGTTCTTC. Its translation: CACHGGVWDNEQFF.

This clone was detected only a few times. This chain joins TRBV6-1 and TRBJ1-5, with D unresolved. CDR3 size: 13 residues. V dropped 5 bases and J dropped 5 bases, with 10 bases sitting between them. Germline V gives CDR1 MNHNS, CDR2 SASEGT. The CDR3 DNA reads TGTGCCAGCAGTATCAGTTTTCATCAGCCCCAGCATTTT. It encodes CASSISFHQPQHF.

V is TRBV11-2 and J is TRBJ2-7, with D uncertain. This CDR3 is built from 13 residues. CDR1 SGHAT and CDR2 FQNNGV come from the germline V gene. Trimming shortened V by 3 bases and J by 3 bases, and 9 bases separated the two germline ends. The CDR3, as DNA: TGTGCCAGCAGCTTTGGCGGCAGCTACGAGCAGTACTTC. It codes for CASSFGGSYEQYF.

V gene TRBV6-5 combines with J gene TRBJ2-7, with TRBD2 matching over 9 bases. Germline V lookup: CDR1 MNHEY, CDR2 SVGAGI. This CDR3 has 14 amino acids. In DNA form, the CDR3 reads TGTGCTTCCGGACGGCGGGAGGGCCCCTACGAGCAGTACTTC. Translating gives CASGRREGPYEQYF.

V is TRBV18 and J is TRBJ2-1; 9 bases align to TRBD1. With 4 bases clipped from V and 1 base from J, the junction kept 2 bases outside the gene matches. Germline V gene lookup returns CDR1 KGHSH and CDR2 LQKENI. The CDR3 runs to 15 residues. CDR3: CASSLGTGSYNEQFF. The CDR3, as DNA: TGTGCCAGCTCACTAGGGACAGGGTCCTACAATGAGCAGTTCTTC. The full variable domain, completed using reference TRBV18 and TRBJ2-1, is NAGVMQNPRHLVRRRGQEARLRCSPMKGHSHVYWYRQLPEEGLKFMVYLQKENIIDESGMPKERFSAEFPKEGPSILRIQQVVRGDSAAYFCASSLGTGSYNEQFFGPGTRLTVL.

The chain links TRBV7-3 to TRBJ1-1; no definite D call. V lost 0 bases to trimming and J lost 1 base, with 6 bases between them. This CDR3 is 14 amino acids long. CDR1 SGHTA and CDR2 FQGTGA come from the germline V gene. In nucleotides, the CDR3 is TGTGCCAGCAGCTTAACGCGGCAGAACACTGAAGCTTTCTTT. Its translation is CASSLTRQNTEAFF.

The V call is TRBV7-8, the J call TRBJ2-3; D gene ambiguous. Germline CDR1 and CDR2: SGHVS and FQNEAQ. There are 17 residues in the CDR3. Trimming took 5 bases from V and 2 from J, leaving 20 bases between them. CDR3 amino acids: CASSPAVSVGSTDTQYF. In nucleotides, the CDR3 is TGTGCCAGCAGCCCCGCCGTCTCCGTGGGGTCCACAGATACGCAGTATTTT.

V usage is TRBV18 and J usage is TRBJ1-3, with 8 bases identical to TRBD1. Germline CDR1 reads KGHSH; CDR2 reads LQKENI. Unmatched junction bases numbered 11, after V lost 1 base and J lost 0 bases. The CDR3 spans 19 residues. The DNA of the CDR3 is TGTGCCAGCTCACCACAAAGGGCGATGACAGGGGTCTCTGGAAACACCATATATTTT. Residues: CASSPQRAMTGVSGNTIYF.

The chain recombines TRBV6-5 with TRBJ1-1; D is unresolved. Looked up from germline, CDR1 is MNHEY and CDR2 is SVGAGI. Deletions cut 2 bases from V and 1 base from J, with 8 bases between. The CDR3 sequence is 14 residues long. CDR3 sequence (DNA): TGTGCCAGCAGTTACGCGGACCAGAACACTGAAGCTTTCTTT. Translation: CASSYADQNTEAFF.

The chain joins TRBV7-9 to TRBJ2-1, with D unresolved. Deletions cut 3 bases from V and 2 bases from J, with 11 bases between. Looked up from germline, CDR1 is SEHNR and CDR2 is FQNEAQ (reference sequence). The CDR3 sequence is 15 residues long. DNA for the CDR3: TGTGCCAGCAGCTTGTCTGGCGGAGCCTACAATGAGCAGTTCTTC. The encoded protein is CASSLSGGAYNEQFF. The variable domain in full, completed from reference TRBV7-9 and TRBJ2-1, reads DTGVSQNPRHKITKRGQNVTFRCDPISEHNRLYWYRQTLGQGPEFLTYFQNEAQLEKSRLLSDRFSAERPKGSFSTLEIQRTEQGDSAMYLCASSLSGGAYNEQFFGPGTRLTVL.

The chain links TRBV5-1 to TRBJ2-5; 10 bases match TRBD2. Germline V lookup: CDR1 SGHRS, CDR2 YFSETQ. V lost 0 bases and J lost 2; bases outside the gene matches: 1. CDR3 length equals 15 residues. The CDR3 region has the DNA TGCGCCAGCAGCTTGGGGACTAGCGGACAAGAGACCCAGTACTTC. It translates to CASSLGTSGQETQYF. Full variable domain (remainder filled in from reference TRBV5-1 and TRBJ2-5): KAGVTQTPRYLIKTRGQQVTLSCSPISGHRSVSWYQQTPGQGLQFLFEYFSETQRNKGNFPGRFSGRQFSNSRSEMNVSTLELGDSALYLCASSLGTSGQETQYFGPGTRLLVL.

This clone was counted once. The chain couples TRBV5-1 to TRBJ2-3, with D perhaps TRBD1 (6 bases). Germline V CDR1 and CDR2: SGHRS, YFSETQ. This CDR3 is built from 15 residues. Trimming cost V 2 bases and J 3 bases, with 13 bases left between them. Here the CDR3 DNA reads TGCGCCAGCAGCTTAACAGGGCGTCCTACAGATACGCAGTATTTT. Its protein is CASSLTGRPTDTQYF.

The chain is built from TRBV2 and TRBJ2-3; 9 positions agree with TRBD1. Germline trimming cut 5 bases from V and 1 base from J; bases unmatched to any gene: 1. Germline V lookup: CDR1 SNHLY, CDR2 FYNNEI. The CDR3 extends over 14 amino acids. In DNA form, the CDR3 reads TGTGCCAGCAGTAGGGACAGGGGCACAGATACGCAGTATTTT. This encodes CASSRDRGTDTQYF.